This paragraph reports one T cell receptor (beta chain). What it recognizes is unknown. The data were obtained in a study of blood T cells in healthy people across ages. Points from the study as a whole: Researchers deemed the diversity estimates from one million T cells underestimates.

CDR3 length equals 18 residues. The V gene lost 0 bases and the J gene lost 8 bases, with 20 bases spanning the gap. CDR1 and CDR2 (germline): MGHRA, YSYEKL. The study recruited healthy Caucasian donors from Russia who were aged roughly 6 to 100. Isolated PBMCs totaled at least 7 million in each sample. Per sample, no less than 5.5 micrograms of total RNA were extracted. It was with a sample-barcoded 5' primer and a J-beta primer mix that a second PCR of about 6 to 12 cycles was run. TCRdb used MiXCR to reprocess the 5' RACE reads, holding one entry per CDR3 protein. The sample yields about 1.4 million distinct CDR3 sequences, approximately 60% seen once.

The clonotype originates from a man aged 18 to 30 in good health. The gene calls are TRBV4-1 and TRBJ1-6; tentatively, D is TRBD1 (5 bases). Sequencing was carried out using blood. CDR3 loop: CASSQDGGAFGGYSPLHF. The CDR3 DNA reads as TGCGCCAGCAGCCAAGACGGCGGGGCATTCGGGGGGTATTCACCCCTCCACTTT.